This T cell receptor beta chain was recovered during a study of a mutant IDH1 vaccine in newly diagnosed glioma. Clones were read by immunoSEQ multiplex PCR, and TCRdb kept only the in-frame ones, dropping some. The table records roughly 120,000 clones, 80% of them present only once. Germline-derived CDR1 and CDR2 are SGHTA and FQGTGA. The CDR3 sequence is 13 residues long. V lost 5 bases, J lost 2 bases, and 9 bases lay in between. Regarding time point: week 11, during vaccination. Every vaccination contained 300 ug of the mutant IDH1 20-mer peptide and was paired with topical imiquimod. Note on this clone: As yet, its antigen is unknown.

The source of this sequence is a man in his forties or fifties with glioma. The sample consisted of PBMCs, taken from a glioma patient whose treatment included an IDH1 peptide vaccine. The chain combines TRBV7-3 with TRBJ1-2, with D unclear. In DNA, the CDR3 is TGTGCCAGCAGCCCCGTTCCCAACTATGGCTACACCTTC. Translation gives CASSPVPNYGYTF.